This T cell receptor (beta chain) stems from a study of sequential checkpoint blockade in melanoma. Study summary: Randomization was 1:1 between first-line nivolumab→ipilimumab and ipilimumab→nivolumab. Study-level points and caveats: PD-L1 staining and CD8+ counts, not mutational load, tracked tumor T-cell clonality. About 30 times likelier clinical benefit followed increased tumor T-cell fraction and clonality.

This clone occurred a few times. Its antigen is undetermined. V lost 4 bases and J 4 bases, leaving 10 bases between the germline ends. This CDR3 region has 13 residues. Per germline, CDR1 MDHEN and CDR2 SYDVKM. As to treatment: randomized to nivolumab then ipilimumab (arm A) or the reverse (arm B). No patient had prior DNA-damaging chemotherapy. Generated by immunoSEQ multiplex PCR, the TCRdb table keeps only in-frame clones and is missing some. The data contain around 19,000 clones, roughly 28% of them singletons. The rearrangement links TRBV28 to TRBJ1-2; maybe TRBD1 (5 bases). The input for sequencing was tumor tissue (inferred from file names), taken from a patient given nivolumab and ipilimumab in sequence. The receptor's source is a human donor with melanoma. Written as DNA, the CDR3 is TGTGCCAGCAGTTCGGCAGGGAGCTATGGCTACACCTTC. This gives the protein CASSSAGSYGYTF.